A few counts support the clone carrying this TCR beta chain. Its antigen is unknown. Study findings and constraints: Greatest tumor Treg TCR overlap was with tumor naive CD4+ cells.

Cells sorted as Tregs were CD4+, CD25+ and CD127-/low. The CDR3 sequence is 14 residues long. Germline loops: CDR1 SGHRS, CDR2 YFSETQ. The junction had 5 bases not matched to a gene; V was cut back by 4 bases and J by 6 bases. From the 5' RACE reads, TCRdb called clonotypes with MiXCR, one entry per CDR3 protein. The table has around 34,000 distinct CDR3 sequences, 27% seen once; the top ten hold about 2%. Sequences were obtained from tumor-infiltrating Tregs sorted from the breast tumor. This sequence joins TRBV5-1 and TRBJ2-7; 12 bases are a match to TRBD1. This sequence originates from a female donor with breast cancer. The CDR3 DNA reads TGCGCCAGCAGCGTCGGGACAGGGGGCCTCGAGCAGTACTTC. It specifies CASSVGTGGLEQYF.